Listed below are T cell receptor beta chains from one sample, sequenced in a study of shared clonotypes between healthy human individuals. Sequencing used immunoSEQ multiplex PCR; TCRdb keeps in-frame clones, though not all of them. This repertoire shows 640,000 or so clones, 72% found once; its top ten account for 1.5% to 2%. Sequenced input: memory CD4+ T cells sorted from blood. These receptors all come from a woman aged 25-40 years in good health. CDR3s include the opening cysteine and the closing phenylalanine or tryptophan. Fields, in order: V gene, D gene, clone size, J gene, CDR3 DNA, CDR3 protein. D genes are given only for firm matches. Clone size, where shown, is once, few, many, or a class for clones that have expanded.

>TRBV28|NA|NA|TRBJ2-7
TGTGCCAGCAGTTTACCCGCCACCCGCGAGCAGTACTTC
CASSLPATREQYF
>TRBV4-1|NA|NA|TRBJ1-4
TGCGCCAGCAGCCCTCCGGACCGGACTAATGAAAAACTGTTTTTT
CASSPPDRTNEKLFF
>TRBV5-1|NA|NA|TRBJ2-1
TGCGCCAGCAGCTCTCCAGACCTTGGGGGACGAGAGCAGTTCTTC
CASSSPDLGGREQFF
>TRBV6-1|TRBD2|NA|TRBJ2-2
TGTGCCAGCAGTGAAGCTAGCGGGGAGGACACCGGGGAGCTGTTTTTT
CASSEASGEDTGELFF
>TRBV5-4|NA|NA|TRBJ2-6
TGTGCCAGCAGCTTCGACTTCTCTGGGGCCAACGTCCTGACTTTC
CASSFDFSGANVLTF
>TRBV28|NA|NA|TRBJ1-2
TGTGCCATAACAGGGATGAACTATGGCTACACCTTC
CAITGMNYGYTF
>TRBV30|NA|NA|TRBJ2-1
TGTGCCTGGGACCGGGGAGGAGGGGGGTACAATGAGCAGTTCTTC
CAWDRGGGGYNEQFF
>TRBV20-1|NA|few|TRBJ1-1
TGCAGTGCTAAGGACGGTGATCCGGGTTTCTTT
CSAKDGDPGFF
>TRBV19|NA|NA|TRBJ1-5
TGTGCCAGTAGCTGGACATATAGCAATCAGCCCCAGCATTTT
CASSWTYSNQPQHF
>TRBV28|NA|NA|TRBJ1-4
TGTGCCAGCAGCAGCCCTCCAGGGAGAGGAACTAATGAAAAACTGTTTTTT
CASSSPPGRGTNEKLFF
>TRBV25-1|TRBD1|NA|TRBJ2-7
TGTGCCAGCAGTGCGCTGGACAGGGGATACGAGCAGTACTTC
CASSALDRGYEQYF
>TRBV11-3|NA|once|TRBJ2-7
TGTGCCAGCAGCTTACTCGAGGGACCATACGAGCAGTACTTC
CASSLLEGPYEQYF
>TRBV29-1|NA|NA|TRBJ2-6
TGCAGCGTACGTCAGGGTGGCGGGGCCAACGTCCTGACTTTC
CSVRQGGGANVLTF
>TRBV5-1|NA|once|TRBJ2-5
TGCGCCAGCAGCTCAGGGGGGCAAGGGGAGACCCAGTACTTC
CASSSGGQGETQYF
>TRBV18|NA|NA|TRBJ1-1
TGTGCCAGCTCACCCCAGGAGGGAGGGCCTGAAGCTTTCTTT
CASSPQEGGPEAFF
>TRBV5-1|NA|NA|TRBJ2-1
TGCGCCAGCAGCTTGGCAGGCTCCTACAATGAGCAGTTCTTC
CASSLAGSYNEQFF
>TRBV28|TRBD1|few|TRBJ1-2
TGTGCCAGCAGGACGGGGACAGGGTCCTATGGCTACACCTTC
CASRTGTGSYGYTF
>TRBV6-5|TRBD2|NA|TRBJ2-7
TGTGCCAGCAGCCGCCGGCGGGAGAGTTACGAGCAGTACTTC
CASSRRRESYEQYF
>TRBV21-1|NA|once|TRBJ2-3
TGTGCCAGCAGCGCGCGTGGGGGGACTGGAGATACGCAGTATTTT
CASSARGGTGDTQYF
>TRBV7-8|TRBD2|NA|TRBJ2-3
TGTGCCAGCAGCTTTGGCGGGAGTATTGATACGCAGTATTTT
CASSFGGSIDTQYF
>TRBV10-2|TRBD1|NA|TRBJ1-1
TGCGCCACCTCAGGGGGTAACACTGAAGCTTTCTTT
CATSGGNTEAFF
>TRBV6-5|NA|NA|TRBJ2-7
TGTGCCAGCAGTTACTCGATTGGTTACGAGCAGTACTTC
CASSYSIGYEQYF
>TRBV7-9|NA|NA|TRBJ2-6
TGTGCCAGCAGCTTGGAACAGGCGTACTCTGGGGCCAACGTCCTGACTTTC
CASSLEQAYSGANVLTF
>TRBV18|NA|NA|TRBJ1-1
TGTGCCAGCTCACCATCGGTTGGGAACACTGAAGCTTTCTTT
CASSPSVGNTEAFF
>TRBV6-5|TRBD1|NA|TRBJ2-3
TGTGCCAGCAGTTACACCCAGGGGGCTGGCACAGATACGCAGTATTTT
CASSYTQGAGTDTQYF
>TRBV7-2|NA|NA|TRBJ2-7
TGTGCCAGCAGCCTATGGGGTAGCTCCTACGAGCAGTACTTC
CASSLWGSSYEQYF
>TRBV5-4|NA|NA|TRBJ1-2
TGTGCCAGCAGCTTGCCGGGGAACTATGGCTACACCTTC
CASSLPGNYGYTF
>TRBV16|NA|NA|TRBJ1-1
TGTGCCAGCAGCCAATCAAGCTCGAACACTGAAGCTTTCTTT
CASSQSSSNTEAFF
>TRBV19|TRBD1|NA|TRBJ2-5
TGTGCCAGTAGTTTGGGACAGGAAGAGACCCAGTACTTC
CASSLGQEETQYF
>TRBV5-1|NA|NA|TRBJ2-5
TGCGCCAGCAGCCCGGGAAGCGGAAAAGAGACCCAGTACTTC
CASSPGSGKETQYF
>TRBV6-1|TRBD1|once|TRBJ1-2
TGTGCCAGCAGTGGGGACAGGGGGAGAGATGGCTACACCTTC
CASSGDRGRDGYTF
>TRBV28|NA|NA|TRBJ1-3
TGTGCCAGCAGGCAGGGTGGAGGGGCTGGAAACACCATATATTTT
CASRQGGGAGNTIYF
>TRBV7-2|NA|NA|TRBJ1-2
TGTGCCAGCAGCTTAGATCGCAGGGCCGCAGCCCTAGGGACTGGCTACACCTTC
CASSLDRRAAALGTGYTF
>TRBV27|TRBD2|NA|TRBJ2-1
TGTGCCAGCAGTTCAGCGGGAGGACTTCCCAATGAGCAGTTCTTC
CASSSAGGLPNEQFF
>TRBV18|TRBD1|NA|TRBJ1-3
TGTGCCAGCTCACCGCAGGGGGAACGTGGAAACACCATATATTTT
CASSPQGERGNTIYF
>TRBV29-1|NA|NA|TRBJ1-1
TGCAGCGGCGCTCGAGGGGACCCGAACACTGAAGCTTTCTTT
CSGARGDPNTEAFF
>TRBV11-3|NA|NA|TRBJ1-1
TGTGCCAGCAGCCAGAGCGGGCTTAACACTGAAGCTTTCTTT
CASSQSGLNTEAFF
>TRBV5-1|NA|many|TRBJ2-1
TGCGCCAGCAGCCGTGACAGCGGAGCCTACAATGAGCAGTTCTTC
CASSRDSGAYNEQFF
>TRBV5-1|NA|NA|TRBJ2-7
TGCGCCAGCAGCTTGGAACAGTCCTACGAGCAGTACTTC
CASSLEQSYEQYF
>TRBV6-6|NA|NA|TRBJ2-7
TGTGCCAGCAGTTACACCTCGACAGGCGGCTACGAGCAGTACTTC
CASSYTSTGGYEQYF
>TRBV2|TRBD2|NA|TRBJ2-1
TGTGCCAGCAGCCCTCAACTAGCGGGAGTAGTTATTGAGCAGTTCTTC
CASSPQLAGVVIEQFF
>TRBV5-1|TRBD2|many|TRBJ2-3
TGCGCCAGCGGATCTAGCGGAGAGCCTAGCACAGATACGCAGTATTTT
CASGSSGEPSTDTQYF
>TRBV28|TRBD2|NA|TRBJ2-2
TGTGCCAGCAGCACCGGGGGTAGCGGGAGGGCCGGGGAGCTGTTTTTT
CASSTGGSGRAGELFF
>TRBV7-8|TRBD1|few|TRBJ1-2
TGTGCCAGCAGCCCGGGACAGGGGGCGAGCTACACCTTC
CASSPGQGASYTF
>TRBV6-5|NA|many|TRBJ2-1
TGTGCCAGCAGTTACTCAGCCGACTTTACCTACAATGAGCAGTTCTTC
CASSYSADFTYNEQFF
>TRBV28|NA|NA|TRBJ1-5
TGTGCCAGCAGTTTTGGCAATCAGCCCCAGCATTTT
CASSFGNQPQHF
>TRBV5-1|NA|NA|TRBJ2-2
TGCGCCAGCAGCCTCGGACTACAGGGGTCAGGCACCGGGGAGCTGTTTTTT
CASSLGLQGSGTGELFF
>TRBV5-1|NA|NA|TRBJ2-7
TGCGCCAGCAGCTTGACAGGGTCACCCTACGAGCAGTACTTC
CASSLTGSPYEQYF
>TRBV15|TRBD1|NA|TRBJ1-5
TGTGCCACCAGCAGAGCCGGGACAGGGCTGAATCAGCCCCAGCATTTT
CATSRAGTGLNQPQHF
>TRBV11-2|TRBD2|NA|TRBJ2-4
TGTGCCAGCAGCTACGGACTAGCGGGAGGTCTAGCCAAAAACATTCAGTACTTC
CASSYGLAGGLAKNIQYF
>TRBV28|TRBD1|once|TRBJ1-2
TGTGCCAGCAGTTTCGGCTCAGGGGGAAGAGGCTACACCTTC
CASSFGSGGRGYTF
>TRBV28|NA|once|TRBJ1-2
TGTGCCAGCAGTACCAGGTCTCGGGGCTACACCTTC
CASSTRSRGYTF
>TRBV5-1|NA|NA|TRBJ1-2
TGCGCCAGCAGCTTGGTAGGGGGTGGCTACACCTTC
CASSLVGGGYTF
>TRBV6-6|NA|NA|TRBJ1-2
TGTGCCACCCACCCCCAGGGGAACTATGGCTACACCTTC
CATHPQGNYGYTF
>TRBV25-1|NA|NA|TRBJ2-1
TGTGCCAGCAGTGGACGGACCGACAATGAGCAGTTCTTC
CASSGRTDNEQFF
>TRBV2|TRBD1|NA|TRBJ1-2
TGTGCCATCCCGGGACAGTACTATGGCTACACCTTC
CAIPGQYYGYTF
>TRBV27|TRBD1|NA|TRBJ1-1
TGTGCCAGCAGGGACAGGGGCCTAAACACTGAAGCTTTCTTT
CASRDRGLNTEAFF
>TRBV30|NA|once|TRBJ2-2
TGTGCCTGTCACAGGGGAGGAGGGGAGCTGTTTTTT
CACHRGGGELFF
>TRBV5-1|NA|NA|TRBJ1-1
TGCGCCAGCAGTACACAGGGCATGAACACTGAAGCTTTCTTT
CASSTQGMNTEAFF
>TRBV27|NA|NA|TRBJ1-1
TGTGCCAGCAGTTCCTTGACAGCCAGGAACACTGAAGCTTTCTTT
CASSSLTARNTEAFF